This TCR beta chain was obtained from a study of CD8 T cells in ankylosing spondylitis. Study results and caveats: Eight highly homologous variants formed a TCR beta motif that appeared characteristic of ankylosing spondylitis blood. Significant enrichment of disease-linked clones was reported in matched ankylosing spondylitis synovial fluid.

V dropped 0 bases and J dropped 11; count of bases not matched to a gene: 8. The CDR3 extends over 15 amino acids. Germline CDR1 is DFQATT and CDR2 is SNEGSKA (reference sequence). This clonotype was detected ten times or more. What it recognizes is unknown. For TCR beta, libraries came from quantitative 5'-RACE with molecular barcodes. One entry per CDR3 protein, called by TCRdb with MiXCR from the 5' RACE reads. Here the sample spans some 71,000 distinct CDR3 sequences, about 5.7% being singletons. The specimen sequenced was blood, either unsorted or a sorted T cell fraction (not recorded which). J is TRBJ1-4 and V is TRBV20-1; 11 bases line up with TRBD1. This receptor was taken from a male donor with ankylosing spondylitis or in good health (not recorded which). DNA for the CDR3: TGCAGTGCTAGAGACGGACAGGGGGCTGCGTGGAAACTGTTTTTT. This translates into CSARDGQGAAWKLFF.